The TCR beta chain described here comes from a study of OX40 agonist ivuxolimab in advanced cancers. A note on the overall study: Ivuxolimab was an agonistic, fully human IgG2 monoclonal antibody directed against OX40 (CD134), a costimulatory receptor. Intravenous ivuxolimab was administered to patients every 2 weeks at six dose levels: 0.01, 0.1, 0.3, 1.5, 3 and 10 mg/kg. Among the 52 dose-escalation patients, about 19 had hepatocellular carcinoma, around 15 melanoma, 9 renal cell carcinoma and 9 head and neck cancer. In the dose-escalation cohort, around four fifths of patients were male, and the mean age was about 55 years, with a range of roughly 20 to 85. Prior anti-PD-1, anti-PD-L1 or anti-CTLA-4 therapy was permitted, and checkpoint inhibitors had been received by around 39% of dose-escalation patients. Partial responses occurred in three dose-escalation patients, of whom one had hepatocellular carcinoma and two had cutaneous melanoma. The point of sequencing TCRbeta in the periphery was to test whether ivuxolimab changed TCR sequence diversity and drove clonal T-cell expansion. The paper reports the monotherapy dose-escalation portion (N ≈ 50 patients) of the phase I ivuxolimab trial. Beyond this particular receptor, the publication reports: Partial responders in the 0.1-3.0 mg/kg groups had among the lowest normalized peripheral clonal expansion, especially among CD8+ T cells. Low levels of normalized T-cell clonal expansion were also shown by some nonresponding patients. Which antigens the clonally expanded peripheral T cells were specific for was not determined. After ivuxolimab, expanded clones were on average more numerous among CD8+ T cells than among CD4+ T cells. Clonal expansion of both CD4+ and CD8+ blood T cells was observed from baseline to week 6 at doses 0.1 to 3.0 mg/kg.

CDR1 and CDR2 (MNHEY, SMNVEV) derive from the germline V gene (reference sequence). The CDR3 runs 15 residues from the cysteine to the phenylalanine. Only the CDR3 part of the read is kept: 45 bases, read in frame from the first base. Relative to germline, V is missing 8 bases and J is missing 0 bases, with 8 bases of the junction outside any gene match. About this clone itself: No antigen is known for it. One base away there is no much larger clone; base qualities are not given.

Patients with a history of autoimmune disease or receiving systemic immunosuppression were excluded from the trial. Peripheral blood for TCR sequencing was collected from all dose cohorts at baseline, on cycle 4 day 1, and on cycle 7 day 1. The samples were drawn from a first-in-human, open-label, multicenter phase I dose-escalation trial of ivuxolimab. The trial enrolled adults with locally advanced or metastatic head and neck squamous cell, hepatocellular, melanoma or renal cell carcinoma. Before TCR sequencing, CD4+ T cells and CD8+ T cells from peripheral blood were sorted into separate populations. Genomic DNA was extracted from sorted cells for sequencing of the TCRbeta CDR3 region. The immunoSEQ Assay was used for sequencing of TCRbeta CDR3 regions. TCRdb re-hosts the immuneACCESS table, in-frame sequences only. Its copies lack some clones; in the studies checked, an unresolved V gene accounts for under half of them, and the cause for the rest is not known. A total of roughly 73,000 clones appear in this sample, about four fifths of them only once. The ten largest clones take up approximately 2.1% of the sample.

This sequence uses TRBV27 and TRBJ2-7, and 9 junction bases match TRBD2. This TCR came from an adult with an advanced solid tumor such as melanoma, head and neck, liver or kidney cancer. The material sequenced was CD4+ or CD8+ T cells sorted from blood, taken in a trial of the OX40 agonist ivuxolimab. The bases read TGTGCCAGCTCTCTGGCTAGCGGGGTCTCCTACGAGCAGTACTTC. This encodes CASSLASGVSYEQYF.